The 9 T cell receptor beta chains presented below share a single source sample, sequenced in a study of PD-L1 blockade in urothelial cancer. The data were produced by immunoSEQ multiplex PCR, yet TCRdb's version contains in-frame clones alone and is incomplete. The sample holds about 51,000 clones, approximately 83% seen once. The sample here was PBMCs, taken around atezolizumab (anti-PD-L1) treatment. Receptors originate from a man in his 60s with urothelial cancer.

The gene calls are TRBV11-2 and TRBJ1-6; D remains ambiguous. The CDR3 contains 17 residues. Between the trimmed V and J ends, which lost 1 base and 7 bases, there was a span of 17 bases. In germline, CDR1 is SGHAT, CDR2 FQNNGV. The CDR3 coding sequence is TGTGCCAGCAGCTTAGGGAAACCGGGAAATCGGAATTCACCCCTCCACTTT. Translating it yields CASSLGKPGNRNSPLHF. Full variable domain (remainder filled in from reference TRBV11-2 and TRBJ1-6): EAGVAQSPRYKIIEKRQSVAFWCNPISGHATLYWYQQILGQGPKLLIQFQNNGVVDDSQLPKDRFSAERLKGVDSTLKIQPAKLEDSAVYLCASSLGKPGNRNSPLHFGNGTRLTVT.

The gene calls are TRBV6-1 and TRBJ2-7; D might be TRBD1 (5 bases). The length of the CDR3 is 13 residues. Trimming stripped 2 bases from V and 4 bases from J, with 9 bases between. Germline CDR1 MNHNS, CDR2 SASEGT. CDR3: CASSEQGGYEQYF. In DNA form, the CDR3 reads TGTGCCAGCAGTGAACAGGGTGGGTACGAGCAGTACTTC.

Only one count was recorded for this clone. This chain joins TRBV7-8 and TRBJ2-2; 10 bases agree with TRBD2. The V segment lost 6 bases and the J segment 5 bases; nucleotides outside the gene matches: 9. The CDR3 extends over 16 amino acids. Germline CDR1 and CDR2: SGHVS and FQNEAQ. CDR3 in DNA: TGTGCCAGCAGTATCGAGCGGGGGGGCCGGACCGGGGAGCTGTTTTTT. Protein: CASSIERGGRTGELFF.

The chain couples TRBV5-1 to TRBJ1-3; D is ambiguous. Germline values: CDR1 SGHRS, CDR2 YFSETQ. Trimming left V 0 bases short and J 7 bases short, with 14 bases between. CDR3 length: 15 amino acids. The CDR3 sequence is CASSLAGGPGNTIYF. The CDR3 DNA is TGCGCCAGCAGCTTGGCCGGAGGTCCCGGGAACACCATATATTTT.

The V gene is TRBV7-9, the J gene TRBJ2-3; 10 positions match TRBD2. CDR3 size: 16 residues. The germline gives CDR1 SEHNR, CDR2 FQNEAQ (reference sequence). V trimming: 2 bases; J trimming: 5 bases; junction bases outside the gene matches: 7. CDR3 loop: CASSLWSGGDGDTQYF. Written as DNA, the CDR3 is TGTGCCAGCAGCTTATGGAGCGGGGGGGACGGAGATACGCAGTATTTT.

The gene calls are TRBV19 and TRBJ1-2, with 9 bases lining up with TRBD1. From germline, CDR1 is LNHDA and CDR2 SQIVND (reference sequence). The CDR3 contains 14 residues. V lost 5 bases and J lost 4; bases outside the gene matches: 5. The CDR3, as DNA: TGTGCCAGTAGTTCCCGGACAGGGGTCTATGGCTACACCTTC. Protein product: CASSSRTGVYGYTF.

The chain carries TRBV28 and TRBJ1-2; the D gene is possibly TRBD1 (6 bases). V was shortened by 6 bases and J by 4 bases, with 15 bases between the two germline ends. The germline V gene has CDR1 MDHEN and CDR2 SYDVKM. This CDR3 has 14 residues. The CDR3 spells CASSSKGVGYGYTF. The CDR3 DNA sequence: TGTGCCAGCAGCAGCAAGGGGGTTGGCTATGGCTACACCTTC.

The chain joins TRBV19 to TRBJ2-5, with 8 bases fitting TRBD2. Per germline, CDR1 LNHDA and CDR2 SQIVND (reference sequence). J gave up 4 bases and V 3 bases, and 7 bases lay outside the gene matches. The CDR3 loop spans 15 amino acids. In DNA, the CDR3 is TGTGCCAGTAGTATCGTAGCGGGGCTTCCAGAGACCCAGTACTTC. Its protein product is CASSIVAGLPETQYF. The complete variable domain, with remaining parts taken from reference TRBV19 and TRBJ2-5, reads DGGITQSPKYLFRKEGQNVTLSCEQNLNHDAMYWYRQDPGQGLRLIYYSQIVNDFQKGDIAEGYSVSREKKESFPLTVTSAQKNPTAFYLCASSIVAGLPETQYFGPGTRLLVL.

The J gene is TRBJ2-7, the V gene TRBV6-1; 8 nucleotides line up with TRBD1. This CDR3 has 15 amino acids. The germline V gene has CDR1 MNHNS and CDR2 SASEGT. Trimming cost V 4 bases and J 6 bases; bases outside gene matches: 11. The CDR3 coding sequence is TGTGCCAGCAGTGTAGATCGACAGGGGTTTAGCGAGCAGTACTTC. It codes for CASSVDRQGFSEQYF.